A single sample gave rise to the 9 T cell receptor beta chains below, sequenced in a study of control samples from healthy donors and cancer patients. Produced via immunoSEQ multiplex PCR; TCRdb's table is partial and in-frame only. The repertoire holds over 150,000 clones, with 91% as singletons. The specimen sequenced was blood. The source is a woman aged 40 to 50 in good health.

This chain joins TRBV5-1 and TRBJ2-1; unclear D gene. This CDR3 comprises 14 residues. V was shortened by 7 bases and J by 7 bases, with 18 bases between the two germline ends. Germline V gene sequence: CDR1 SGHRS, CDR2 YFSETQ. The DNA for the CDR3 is TGCGCCAGCCGCCCCGCCAGGTCGCCGAATGAGCAGTTCTTC. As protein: CASRPARSPNEQFF.

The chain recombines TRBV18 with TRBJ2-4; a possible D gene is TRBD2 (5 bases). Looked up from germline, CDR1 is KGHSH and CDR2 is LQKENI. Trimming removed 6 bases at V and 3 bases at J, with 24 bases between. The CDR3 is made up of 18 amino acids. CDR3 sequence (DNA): TGTGCCAGCTCCGGGCGGAAGTTCGGAGAGGAGGACAAAAACATTCAGTACTTC. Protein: CASSGRKFGEEDKNIQYF.

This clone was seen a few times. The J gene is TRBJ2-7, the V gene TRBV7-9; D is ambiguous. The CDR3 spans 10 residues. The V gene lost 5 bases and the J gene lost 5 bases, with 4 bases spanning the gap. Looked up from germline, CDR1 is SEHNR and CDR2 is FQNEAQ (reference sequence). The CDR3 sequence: CASSPHEQYF. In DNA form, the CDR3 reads TGTGCCAGCAGCCCCCACGAGCAGTACTTC.

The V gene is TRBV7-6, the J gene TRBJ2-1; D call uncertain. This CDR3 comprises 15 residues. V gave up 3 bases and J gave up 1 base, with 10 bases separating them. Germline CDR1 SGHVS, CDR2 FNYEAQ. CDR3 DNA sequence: TGTGCCAGCAGCTTCATCGTGGCGTCCTACAATGAGCAGTTCTTC. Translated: CASSFIVASYNEQFF.

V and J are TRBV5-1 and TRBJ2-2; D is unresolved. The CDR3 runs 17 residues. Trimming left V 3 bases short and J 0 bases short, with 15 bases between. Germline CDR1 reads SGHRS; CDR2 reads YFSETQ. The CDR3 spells CASSSDLTNANTGELFF. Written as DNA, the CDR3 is TGCGCCAGCAGCTCTGACCTGACCAATGCGAACACCGGGGAGCTGTTTTTT.

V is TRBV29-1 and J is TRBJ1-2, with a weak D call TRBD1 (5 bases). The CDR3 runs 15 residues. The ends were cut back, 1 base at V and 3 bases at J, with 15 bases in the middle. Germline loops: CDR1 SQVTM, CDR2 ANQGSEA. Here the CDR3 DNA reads TGCAGCGTTGAAGGGGATGGGGGTGGGCACTATGGCTACACCTTC. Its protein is CSVEGDGGGHYGYTF. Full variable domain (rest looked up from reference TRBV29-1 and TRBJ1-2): SAVISQKPSRDICQRGTSLTIQCQVDSQVTMMFWYRQQPGQSLTLIATANQGSEATYESGFVIDKFPISRPNLTFSTLTVSNMSPEDSSIYLCSVEGDGGGHYGYTFGSGTRLTVV.

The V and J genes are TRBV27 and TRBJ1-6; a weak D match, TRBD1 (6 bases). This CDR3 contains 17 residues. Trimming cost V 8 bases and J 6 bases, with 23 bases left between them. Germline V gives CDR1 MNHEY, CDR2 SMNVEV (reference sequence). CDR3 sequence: CASLEGDPSRSNSPLHF. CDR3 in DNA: TGTGCCAGCCTCGAGGGGGACCCAAGTCGTAGTAATTCACCCCTCCACTTT.

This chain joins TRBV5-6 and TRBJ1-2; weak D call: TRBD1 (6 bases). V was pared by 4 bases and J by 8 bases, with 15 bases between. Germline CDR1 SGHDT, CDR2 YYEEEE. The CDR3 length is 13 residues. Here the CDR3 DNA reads TGTGCCAGCAGCGGGGGCCTTAGCGCAGGCTACACCTTC. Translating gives CASSGGLSAGYTF. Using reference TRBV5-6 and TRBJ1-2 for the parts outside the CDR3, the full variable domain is DAGVTQSPTHLIKTRGQQVTLRCSPKSGHDTVSWYQQALGQGPQFIFQYYEEEERQRGNFPDRFSGHQFPNYSSELNVNALLLGDSALYLCASSGGLSAGYTFGSGTRLTVV.

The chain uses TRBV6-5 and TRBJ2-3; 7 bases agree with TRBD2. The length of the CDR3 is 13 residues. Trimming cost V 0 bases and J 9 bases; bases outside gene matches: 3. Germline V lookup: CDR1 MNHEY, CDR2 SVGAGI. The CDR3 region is CASSYSRGDTQYF. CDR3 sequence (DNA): TGTGCCAGCAGTTACTCACGGGGGGACACGCAGTATTTT.